These 10 T cell receptor beta chains share one sample of origin, sequenced in a study of vaccination effects on CD4 cells after COVID-19. Using immunoSEQ multiplex PCR, the repertoire was profiled, and TCRdb retains in-frame clones only, with some absent. Of about 31,000 clones listed, roughly two thirds are singletons. Expansion of antigen-specific CD4+ T cells with viral peptide pools was carried out by the ViraFEST assay before sequencing. Culture proceeded for approximately 9 days, and CD4+ T cells were then isolated. Their specific antigens are unknown. The input for sequencing was CD4+ T cells from PBMCs cultured with HCoV-229E spike peptides, taken before COVID-19 vaccination. Receptor source: a human donor who received a COVID-19 vaccine.

The chain employs TRBV19 and TRBJ1-6; D is unclear. Deletions cut 6 bases from V and 10 bases from J, with 19 bases between. CDR3 size: 15 residues. From germline, CDR1 is LNHDA and CDR2 SQIVND (reference sequence). The CDR3 region has the DNA TGTGCCAGTAGCCAACGGACCGACTTCAGGTCACCCCTCCACTTT. Protein product: CASSQRTDFRSPLHF. Based on the CDR3 plus reference TRBV19 and TRBJ1-6, the full variable domain is DGGITQSPKYLFRKEGQNVTLSCEQNLNHDAMYWYRQDPGQGLRLIYYSQIVNDFQKGDIAEGYSVSREKKESFPLTVTSAQKNPTAFYLCASSQRTDFRSPLHFGNGTRLTVT.

This clone is a singleton in its sample. This sequence joins TRBV11-3 and TRBJ1-1; D is unclear. Germline-derived CDR1 and CDR2 are SGHNT and YENEEA. The length of the CDR3 is 14 residues. Between the trimmed V and J ends, which lost 1 base and 5 bases, there was a span of 11 bases. CDR3 sequence (DNA): TGTGCCAGCAGCTTAGGGGTCAGAGGAACTGAAGCTTTCTTT. Protein: CASSLGVRGTEAFF.

The chain is built from TRBV7-3 and TRBJ1-2, with 7 nucleotides matching TRBD1. CDR1 and CDR2 (germline): SGHTA, FQGTGA. V dropped 7 bases and J dropped 7; count of bases not matched to a gene: 9. CDR3 length: 13 amino acids. Written as DNA, the CDR3 is TGTGCCAGCACAAGATCGACAGGGTCTGGCTACACCTTC. This codes for CASTRSTGSGYTF.

The CDR3 loop is CASSQDPGGYGYTF. CDR3 nucleotides: TGTGCCAGTAGTCAAGATCCGGGGGGCTATGGCTACACCTTC. The genes are TRBV19 and TRBJ1-2, with D maybe TRBD1 (5 bases). Trimming took 5 bases from V and 4 from J, leaving 14 bases between them. This CDR3 contains 14 residues. Germline CDR1 is LNHDA and CDR2 is SQIVND (reference sequence).

This clone was detected only a few times. This sequence joins TRBV27 and TRBJ1-1; D ambiguous. Looked up from germline, CDR1 is MNHEY and CDR2 is SMNVEV (reference sequence). Trimming took off 6 bases at V and 0 bases at J, with 11 bases between the two ends. The CDR3 consists of 14 residues. CDR3 coding DNA: TGTGCCAGCAGATCGGGCGTCATGAACACTGAAGCTTTCTTT. Encoded protein: CASRSGVMNTEAFF.

The chain uses TRBV28 and TRBJ2-6; 11 bases line up with TRBD1. The CDR3 spans 18 residues. The ends lost 5 bases at V and 0 bases at J; junction bases unmatched: 6. Per the germline V gene, CDR1 is MDHEN and CDR2 is SYDVKM. CDR3 region: CASSGTGGISSGANVLTF. In DNA form, the CDR3 reads TGTGCCAGCAGTGGGACAGGGGGGATAAGCTCTGGGGCCAACGTCCTGACTTTC.

The J gene is TRBJ1-1, the V gene TRBV10-3; TRBD1 matches at 7 bases. The V segment lost 6 bases and the J segment 1 base; nucleotides outside the gene matches: 5. Germline V gene data show CDR1 as ENHRY and CDR2 as SYGVKD. This CDR3 region has 14 residues. CDR3 sequence: CAIREGAPNTEAFF. CDR3 sequence (DNA): TGTGCCATCAGGGAGGGGGCGCCGAACACTGAAGCTTTCTTT.

This chain links TRBV7-2 with TRBJ1-5; TRBD1 aligns across 9 bases. This CDR3 comprises 13 residues. Trimming removed 4 bases from V and 7 bases from J; junction bases left unmatched: 2. The germline CDR1 and CDR2 sequences are SGHTA and FQGNSA. The CDR3 DNA reads as TGTGCCAGCAGCTCGACAGGGGGGCAGCCCCAGCATTTT. It encodes CASSSTGGQPQHF.

The chain combines TRBV24-1 with TRBJ1-4, with 9 bases matching TRBD1. The germline V gene encodes CDR1 KGHDR and CDR2 SFDVKD. CDR3 length: 19 amino acids. Germline trimming cut 4 bases from V and 0 bases from J; bases unmatched to any gene: 11. CDR3: CATSERRDRDLATNEKLFF. CDR3 nucleotide sequence: TGTGCCACCAGTGAGAGGAGGGACAGGGACCTTGCAACTAATGAAAAACTGTTTTTT.

This chain joins TRBV4-3 and TRBJ1-3, with a tentative D call TRBD1 (6 bases). Germline-derived CDR1 and CDR2 are LGHNA and YSLEER. V was trimmed by 4 bases and J by 0 bases, leaving 16 bases between them. The CDR3 extends over 17 amino acids. The CDR3 here is CASSLQLGGLSGNTIYF. The DNA for the CDR3 is TGCGCCAGCAGCCTCCAACTCGGGGGGCTCTCTGGAAACACCATATATTTT.